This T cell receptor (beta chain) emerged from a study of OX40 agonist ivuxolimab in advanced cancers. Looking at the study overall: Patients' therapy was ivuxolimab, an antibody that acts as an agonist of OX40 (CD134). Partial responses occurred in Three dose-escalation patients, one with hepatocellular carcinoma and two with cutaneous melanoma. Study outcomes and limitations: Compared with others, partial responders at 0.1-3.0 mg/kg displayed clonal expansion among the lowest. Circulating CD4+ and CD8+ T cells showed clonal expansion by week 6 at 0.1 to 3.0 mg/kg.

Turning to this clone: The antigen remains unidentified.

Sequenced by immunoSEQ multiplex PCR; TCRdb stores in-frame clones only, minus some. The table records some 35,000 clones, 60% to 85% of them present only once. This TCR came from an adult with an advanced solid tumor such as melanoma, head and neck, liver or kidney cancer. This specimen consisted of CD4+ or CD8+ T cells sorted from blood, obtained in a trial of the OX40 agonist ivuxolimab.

CDR3 protein: CASSSPASGLGDTQYF. CDR3 nucleotides: TGTGCCAGCAGTTCTCCGGCTAGCGGGTTGGGAGATACGCAGTATTTT. The rearrangement links TRBV28 to TRBJ2-3, with TRBD2 identical over 8 bases. The CDR3 runs to 16 residues. Looked up from germline, CDR1 is MDHEN and CDR2 is SYDVKM. Germline trimming cut 4 bases from V and 5 bases from J; bases unmatched to any gene: 11.